This entry features one T cell receptor beta chain sequence. Antigen unknown. Assay used: immunoSEQ multiplex PCR; TCRdb lists only in-frame clones, some missing. This table has almost 70,000 clones, more than 85% appearing once. The data are from a study of OX40 agonist ivuxolimab in advanced cancers. Study results and caveats: Expanded peripheral T cell antigen specificity was not determined. Dosing at 0.1 to 3.0 mg/kg was accompanied by clonal expansion of CD4+ and CD8+ blood T cells by week 6.

With 6 bases clipped from V and 0 bases from J, the junction kept 7 bases outside the gene matches. Germline assignment: CDR1 ENHRY and CDR2 SYGVKD. This CDR3 comprises 15 residues. The sequence derives from an adult with an advanced solid tumor such as melanoma, head and neck, liver or kidney cancer. The source material was CD4+ or CD8+ T cells sorted from blood, sampled in a trial of the OX40 agonist ivuxolimab. The rearrangement uses TRBV10-3 and TRBJ2-7, with TRBD2 matching over 8 bases. The CDR3 region has the DNA TGTGCCATCAGCCTCACTAGCGGAGACTCCTACGAGCAGTACTTC. It is translated as CAISLTSGDSYEQYF.